The T cell receptor beta chain described here comes from a study of CD8 T cells in ankylosing spondylitis. Study-level results: Disease-associated clones were reportedly significantly overrepresented in matched ankylosing spondylitis synovial fluid.

CDR3 size: 13 residues. Between the trimmed V and J ends, which lost 1 base and 7 bases, there was a span of 7 bases. Germline CDR1 reads SGHVS; CDR2 reads FQNEAQ. Turning to this clonotype: Its specificity is unknown.

TCRdb itself ran the 5' RACE reads through MiXCR, one entry per CDR3 protein. The data contain roughly 100,000 distinct CDR3 sequences, more than 20% of them singletons. The sequenced sample was synovial fluid, either unsorted or a sorted T cell fraction (not recorded which). The clonotype comes from a male donor with ankylosing spondylitis. The J gene is TRBJ2-2, the V gene TRBV7-8; D remains ambiguous. In DNA form, the CDR3 reads TGTGCCAGCAGCTTAGAGCTGGACGGGGAGCTGTTTTTT. It specifies CASSLELDGELFF.